This TCR beta chain appears in the sequencing data of a study of response to subunit inactivated influenza vaccine (dated by TCRdb to the late 2010s). Describing the broader study: To follow how T cells responded to a trivalent subunit inactivated influenza vaccine, the researchers relied on deep quantitative profiling of the T cell receptor repertoire.

Library preparation used RT-PCR. The sample was run on an Illumina HiSeq 2500. TCRdb reanalyzed the raw reads on its own, using fastp at Q25 for trimming and MiXCR for clone calling, and kept in-frame beta chains. Records with the same CDR3 protein are collapsed into one entry carrying the most frequent genes and DNA. In this sample the table shows 450,000 to 600,000 distinct CDR3 sequences, approximately 15% of which occur a single time. The ten largest clones take up 2.5% to 3.5% of the sample. What the work shows at the level of the full study, not this receptor alone: The authors proposed that each seasonal influenza vaccination may bring in only a limited number of new T cells.

The sample holds a few counts of this clonotype. Its antigen is unknown. Base qualities were left out, and no much larger clone turns up one base away. V is pruned by 5 bases and J by 11 bases, leaving 20 bases of the junction without a gene match. The CDR3 starts with the cysteine, ends with the phenylalanine, and has 16 residues. Only the CDR3 DNA stays, 48 bases, in frame from base 1. The sequence joins TRBV12-3 or TRBV12-4 to TRBJ1-1; 7 bases in between match TRBD1. This receptor was identified in a man between 50 and 70 years old who received an inactivated influenza vaccine. Donor details come from another sample of the same person, matched by shared clones. The sample in question was CD4+ T cells sorted from PBMCs, obtained less than 30 months after vaccination. The CDR3 is CASSVLGTAITLGAFF. The DNA sequence reads TGTGCCAGCAGTGTACTCGGGACAGCGATAACACTTGGCGCTTTCTTT.